This T cell receptor (beta chain) was sequenced in a study of shared clonotypes between healthy human individuals. The CDR3 totals 15 residues. CDR1 is SGHVS, CDR2 FQNEAQ, per germline. V lost 7 bases to trimming and J lost 4 bases, with 20 bases between them. Replicate PCRs run on sorted subsets employed 200 ng DNA, tens of thousands of T cell genomes. Some clones are missing from TCRdb's copy, which holds only in-frame ones; the method was immunoSEQ multiplex PCR. This table holds around 580,000 clones, about 98% found once. Naive CD8 populations comprised CD45RO-negative cells positively selected for CCR7, excluding terminally differentiated effector memory CD45RA+ cells.

The V call is TRBV7-8, the J call TRBJ2-7, with D unclear. Sequencing was performed on naive CD8+ T cells sorted from blood. The receptor was derived from a young man in good health. The CDR3 nucleotides are TGTGCCAGCACCAACCCACTGGGGTCGGTATACGAGCAGTACTTC. This encodes CASTNPLGSVYEQYF.